This T cell receptor beta chain was captured in a study of shared clonotypes between healthy human individuals. Study context: The study enrolled two women and three men aged 18 to 49.

This CDR3 region has 15 residues. In germline, CDR1 is LGHNA, CDR2 YSLEER. V was shortened by 1 base and J by 5 bases, with 12 bases between the two germline ends. TCRdb's table, derived via immunoSEQ multiplex PCR, lists solely in-frame clones and lacks some. The sample comprises around 1.9 million clones, 85% to 95% of which are singletons, and more than 1.5% rests with the top ten. Naive CD8 cells, CD45RO-negative and positively selected for CCR7, excluded terminally differentiated effector memory CD45RA+ cells. Donors comprised healthy HIV-negative adults lacking recent acute infections or vaccinations.

The source material was naive CD8+ T cells from PBMCs. The chain carries TRBV4-3 and TRBJ1-5; no definite D call. The receptor's source is a man aged 18 to 29 in good health. Some clones in this sample may be carry-over from other donors' samples. This CDR3 reads CASSQGSRVDQPQHF. CDR3 DNA: TGCGCCAGCAGCCAAGGGTCGAGGGTGGATCAGCCCCAGCATTTT.